The clone carrying this T cell receptor (beta chain) occurred many times. The antigen remains undetermined. As for treatment: skin biopsy from PPD injection site in Mantoux-positive individual. The library had UMIs added by 3' ligation of an oligonucleotide to TCR cDNA. Skin biopsies came from PPD injection sites in Mantoux-positive individuals. Input was about 1 to 1,100 ng of DNase-treated total RNA without cell sorting. The length of the CDR3 is 17 residues. Trimming stripped 5 bases from V and 0 bases from J, with 17 bases between. CDR1 and CDR2 from the germline V gene are SGHTA and FQGNSA. The entry originates in a study of naive and memory T cell subsets. Study results and limitations: Higher TCR numbers at tuberculin sites reflect T cell infiltration, per interpretation. Both skin biopsy types reportedly yielded TCRs, tuberculin sites far more.

Amplification of ligated cDNA took four PCR rounds with SP2 and nested alpha and beta constant primers. TCRdb used MiXCR to reprocess the UMI-ligation and nested PCR reads, holding one entry per CDR3 protein. The sample contains 11,000 to 15,000 distinct CDR3 sequences, roughly 5.2% of which appear only once. The sequenced sample was skin, obtained from a tuberculin skin test site. The V and J genes are TRBV7-2 and TRBJ1-3; D might be TRBD1 (5 bases). The receptor was isolated from an adult in good health. The chain's CDR3 is CASSPHPGRYSGNTIYF. CDR3 in DNA: TGTGCCAGCAGCCCCCACCCGGGACGCTACTCTGGAAACACCATATATTTT.